A selection of T cell receptor beta chains follows, all from one sample in a study of T cells in Graves' hyperthyroidism and ophthalmopathy. TCRdb used MiXCR to reprocess the multiplex PCR reads, holding one entry per CDR3 protein. The table lists roughly 280,000 distinct CDR3 sequences, 20% to 25% of them singletons. The sample taken for sequencing was blood. These receptors all come from a man in his thirties or forties with Graves' ophthalmopathy. The CDR3 runs from the conserved cysteine through the conserved F or W. D genes are given only for firm matches. Size is omitted from some rows. Given values are once, few, many or a class for expanded clones.

v_gene	j_gene	d_gene	abundance	CDR3aa	CDR3nt
TRBV15	TRBJ2-2	.	.	CATSRDGTGQNTGELFF	TGTGCCACCAGCAGAGATGGGACGGGCCAGAACACCGGGGAGCTGTTTTTT
TRBV27	TRBJ1-5	.	.	CASSLFWASNQPQHF	TGTGCCAGCAGTTTATTTTGGGCGAGCAATCAGCCCCAGCATTTT
TRBV11-2	TRBJ2-1	TRBD2	many	CASSAGTSYLDEQFF	TGTGCCAGCAGCGCCGGGACTAGCTACTTAGATGAGCAGTTCTTC
TRBV28	TRBJ1-6	.	few	CASKFTTRGSPLHF	TGTGCCAGCAAATTCACTACCAGGGGATCACCCCTCCACTTT
TRBV24-1	TRBJ2-1	.	few	CATSDGGHNEQFF	TGTGCCACCAGTGATGGGGGGCACAATGAGCAGTTCTTC
TRBV12-3/TRBV12-4	TRBJ1-3	.	.	CASSFGIANTIYF	TGTGCCAGCAGTTTTGGGATTGCCAACACCATATATTTT
TRBV11-1	TRBJ2-6	TRBD1	many	CASSLASAGGFAGANVLTF	TGTGCCAGCAGCTTAGCGTCGGCAGGGGGCTTTGCTGGGGCCAACGTCCTGACTTTC
TRBV10-3	TRBJ2-5	TRBD2	.	CAIRLAAQETQYF	TGTGCCATCAGACTAGCGGCCCAAGAGACCCAGTACTTC
TRBV2	TRBJ1-2	TRBD1	many	CASRLSRQGRMDGYTF	TGTGCCAGCAGGCTATCAAGACAGGGGAGAATGGATGGCTACACCTTC
TRBV3-1	TRBJ2-1	TRBD2	many	CASTGLAGNEQFF	TGTGCCAGCACGGGACTAGCTGGCAATGAGCAGTTCTTC
TRBV18	TRBJ2-7	TRBD2	.	CASSLGRGSLEQYF	TGTGCCAGCTCACTAGGGAGGGGTTCCCTGGAGCAGTACTTC
TRBV6-2/TRBV6-3	TRBJ2-1	.	.	CASSRLDQGEQFF	TGTGCCAGCAGCCGCTTGGACCAAGGTGAGCAGTTCTTC
TRBV28	TRBJ2-5	.	many	CASSVSFAGRATQYF	TGTGCCAGCAGTGTCTCTTTTGCCGGCAGGGCCACCCAGTACTTC